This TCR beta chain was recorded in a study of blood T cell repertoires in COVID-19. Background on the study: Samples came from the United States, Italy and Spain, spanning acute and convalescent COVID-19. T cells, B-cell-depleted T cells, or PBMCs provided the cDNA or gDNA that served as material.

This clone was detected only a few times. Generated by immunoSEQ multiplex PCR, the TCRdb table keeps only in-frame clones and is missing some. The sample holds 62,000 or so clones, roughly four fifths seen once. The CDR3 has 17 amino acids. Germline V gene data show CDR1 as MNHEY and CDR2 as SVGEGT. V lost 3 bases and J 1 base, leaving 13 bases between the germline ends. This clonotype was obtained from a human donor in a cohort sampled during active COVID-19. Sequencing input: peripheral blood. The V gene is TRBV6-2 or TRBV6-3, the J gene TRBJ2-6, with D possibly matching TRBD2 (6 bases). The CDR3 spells CASSYGGTASGANVLTF. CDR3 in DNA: TGTGCCAGCAGTTATGGCGGGACGGCATCTGGGGCCAACGTCCTGACTTTC.